One sample yielded the 12 T cell receptor beta chains listed below, sequenced in a study of CD8 T cells in Susac syndrome. With random hexamers, 0.5 to 1 ug RNA was reverse transcribed. TCRdb re-analysed the immunoSEQ multiplex PCR reads in MiXCR, keeping a single row per CDR3 protein. The sample lists about 180,000 distinct CDR3 sequences, approximately 95% seen once, with about 0.15% in the top ten. The sample comprised CD8+ T cells from PBMCs. These receptors came from a human donor with multiple sclerosis.

The chain uses TRBV5-1 and TRBJ1-2, with a weak D call TRBD1 (5 bases). CDR3 length: 16 amino acids. Germline CDR1 and CDR2: SGHRS and YFSETQ. V lost 0 bases, J lost 4 bases, and 16 bases lay in between. The chain's CDR3 is CASSLAGTQDVYGYTF. For the CDR3, the DNA is TGCGCCAGCAGCTTGGCCGGGACCCAGGACGTCTATGGCTACACCTTC.

The chain's CDR3 is CSVGGSREAFF. The DNA of the CDR3 is TGCAGCGTTGGGGGCAGTCGTGAAGCTTTCTTT. J is TRBJ1-1 and V is TRBV29-1; possible D gene TRBD1, 5 bases. Germline-derived CDR1 and CDR2 are SQVTM and ANQGSEA. This CDR3 is 11 amino acids long. The V end lost 4 bases, the J end lost 7 bases, and 10 bases lay between the germline ends. The full variable domain, completed using reference TRBV29-1 and TRBJ1-1, is SAVISQKPSRDICQRGTSLTIQCQVDSQVTMMFWYRQQPGQSLTLIATANQGSEATYESGFVIDKFPISRPNLTFSTLTVSNMSPEDSSIYLCSVGGSREAFFGQGTRLTVV.

This sequence joins TRBV12-5 and TRBJ1-2, with unresolved D. Per germline, CDR1 LGHNT and CDR2 FRNRAP. This CDR3 comprises 12 residues. Trimming removed 6 bases at V and 6 bases at J, with 11 bases between. CDR3 in amino acids: CASGQTLDGYTF. CDR3 nucleotide sequence: TGTGCTAGTGGACAAACGCTGGATGGCTACACCTTC.

The rearrangement uses TRBV28 and TRBJ2-5; a possible D gene is TRBD1 (6 bases). There are 17 residues in the CDR3. Germline-derived CDR1 and CDR2 are MDHEN and SYDVKM. V lost 1 base and J 0 bases, leaving 15 bases between the germline ends. The CDR3 bases are TGTGCCAGCAGTTTATCCCCCGAGGGGGTGGACCAAGAGACCCAGTACTTC. This codes for CASSLSPEGVDQETQYF.

The J gene is TRBJ2-5, the V gene TRBV30; the match to TRBD2 covers 7 bases. CDR3 length: 15 residues. In germline, CDR1 is GTSNPN, CDR2 SVGIG (reference sequence). The V gene end was trimmed by 2 bases and the J gene end by 0 bases; junction bases not matched to a gene: 6. The CDR3 is CAWSSLAVNQETQYF. In nucleotides, the CDR3 is TGTGCCTGGAGTTCCCTAGCGGTGAACCAAGAGACCCAGTACTTC.

The rearrangement links TRBV5-1 to TRBJ2-1, with D possibly being TRBD2 (6 bases). The CDR3 is made up of 14 amino acids. Trimming left V 5 bases short and J 10 bases short, with 19 bases between. Germline values: CDR1 SGHRS, CDR2 YFSETQ. CDR3 bases: TGCGCCAGCAGGCCTGCGGGCGGCGGGGACGAGCAGTTCTTC. This gives the protein CASRPAGGGDEQFF.

V and J are TRBV30 and TRBJ1-2, with D unresolved. In germline, CDR1 is GTSNPN, CDR2 SVGIG (reference sequence). CDR3 length: 14 amino acids. Trimming cost V 2 bases and J 4 bases, with 14 bases left between them. CDR3 nucleotides: TGTGCCTGGAGTTTCTTTGGTTTCGGCTATGGCTACACCTTC. It is translated as CAWSFFGFGYGYTF.

The V gene is TRBV30, the J gene TRBJ1-2, with D unclear. V lost 5 bases to trimming and J lost 6 bases, with 4 bases between them. This CDR3 has 9 amino acids. CDR1 and CDR2 from the germline V gene are GTSNPN and SVGIG (reference sequence). CDR3 sequence reads: CAWHDGYTF. Here the CDR3 DNA reads TGTGCCTGGCACGATGGCTACACCTTC.

J is TRBJ1-2 and V is TRBV19, with TRBD1 as a possible D gene (6 bases). V lost 6 bases, J lost 7 bases, and 9 bases lay in between. The germline CDR1 and CDR2 sequences are LNHDA and SQIVND (reference sequence). This CDR3 has 11 amino acids. CDR3 in amino acids: CASRGASGYTF. The DNA of the CDR3 is TGTGCCAGTAGGGGGGCGAGTGGCTACACCTTC.

This clonotype was observed once. V gene TRBV7-9 combines with J gene TRBJ2-7, with 7 nucleotides matching TRBD1. The junction had 6 bases not matched to a gene; V was cut back by 1 base and J by 6 bases. The CDR3 has 14 amino acids. The germline V gene has CDR1 SEHNR and CDR2 FQNEAQ (reference sequence). The CDR3 is CASSLDRGRSEQYF. The CDR3 DNA follows: TGTGCCAGCAGCTTAGACAGGGGTAGGTCCGAGCAGTACTTC.

The rearrangement uses TRBV19 and TRBJ1-1; 8 nucleotides match TRBD1. This CDR3 has 14 residues. Losses at the gene ends were 8 bases for V and 4 bases for J; bases not matched to a gene: 9. Germline V lookup: CDR1 LNHDA, CDR2 SQIVND (reference sequence). CDR3 region: CASSQQGVLTEAFF. The CDR3 nucleotides read TGTGCCAGTTCTCAACAGGGGGTCCTCACTGAAGCTTTCTTT.

The rearrangement joins TRBV19 to TRBJ1-2; a possible D gene is TRBD1 (6 bases). CDR1 is LNHDA, CDR2 SQIVND, per germline (reference sequence). V dropped 6 bases and J dropped 7 bases, with 15 bases sitting between them. The CDR3 contains 13 residues. For the CDR3, the DNA is TGTGCCAGTAGCCAAGGACAGCTGTTTGGCTACACCTTC. Protein sequence: CASSQGQLFGYTF.